This T cell receptor (beta chain) derives from a study of T cell responses to AZD1222 COVID-19 vaccine. Study context: Recipients boosted at about 4 weeks or about 12 weeks are pooled.

Regarding this clone: Antigen specificity is unknown.

General study points: Sampling captured repertoires only after the peak T cell response. The sample set comprised mostly white British donors with more females, and clonal diversity was possibly underestimated.

Per germline, CDR1 SGDLS and CDR2 YYNGEE. V was shortened by 3 bases and J by 1 base, with 16 bases between the two germline ends. The CDR3 is 16 amino acids. The method was immunoSEQ multiplex PCR; TCRdb's version includes in-frame clones alone and lacks a portion of them. The sample shows 75,000 to 95,000 clones, around nine tenths of them seen only once. This TCR was sampled from an adult in good health. Specimen: peripheral blood, collected on day 0 of AZD1222 vaccination. This chain uses TRBV9 with TRBJ2-5; D might be TRBD2 (6 bases). CDR3 in amino acids: CASSAALGTSQETQYF. The CDR3 nucleotides read TGTGCCAGCAGCGCGGCCCTGGGGACTTCCCAAGAGACCCAGTACTTC.